This entry describes one T cell receptor (beta chain). Its antigen remains unidentified. This specimen belongs to a study of Ad26.COV2.S vaccination and SARS-CoV-2 variants. Study-level background: COV1001, an Ad26.COV2.S trial, supplied this vaccine-arm donor. By the intramuscular route, Ad26.COV2.S was given once, or twice 56 days apart. Overall study results and limits: Non-spike TCR breadth showed similarity between vaccine and placebo recipients.

Treatment described: around 19 received Ad26.COV2.S at low or high dose, single or two shots; about 5 received placebo; per-sample allocation not given. Specimens were obtained on day 63 following the first vaccine or placebo injection. Vaccination used an Ad26 vector expressing Wuhan-strain SARS-CoV-2 spike. TCRdb keeps only in-frame clones here, not all; method: immunoSEQ multiplex PCR. In the table there are a few hundred thousand clones, 83% of which are singletons. Source: peripheral blood, taken in a trial of Ad26.COV2.S vaccine versus placebo. This clonotype was obtained from a person aged 18-65 years who received the Ad26.COV2.S COVID-19 vaccine or a placebo.

This CDR3 is CASSKRRDSENQPQHF. The CDR3 DNA follows: TGTGCCAGCAGCAAGCGCCGGGACAGCGAAAATCAGCCCCAGCATTTT. The V call is TRBV11-3, the J call TRBJ1-5, with 7 bases matching TRBD1. Trimming removed 5 bases from V and 4 bases from J; junction bases left unmatched: 11. Germline lookup yields CDR1 SGHNT and CDR2 YENEEA. The CDR3 length is 16 residues. Based on the CDR3 plus reference TRBV11-3 and TRBJ1-5, the full variable domain is EAGVVQSPRYKIIEKKQPVAFWCNPISGHNTLYWYLQNLGQGPELLIRYENEEAVDDSQLPKDRFSAERLKGVDSTLKIQPAELGDSAVYLCASSKRRDSENQPQHFGDGTRLSIL.